Listed here are 14 T cell receptor beta chains from one sample, sequenced in a study of patients and donors after allogeneic stem cell transplantation. TCRdb processed the RT-PCR reads anew with MiXCR; each CDR3 protein has one entry. This repertoire shows hundreds of thousands of distinct CDR3 sequences, 16% found once; its top ten account for around 7.2%. Sequencing was performed on blood, either unsorted or a sorted T cell fraction (not recorded which). These receptors were collected from a human donor who was either an allogeneic HSCT recipient or a stem cell or donor lymphocyte infusion donor (not recorded which). It is not recorded whose cells these are; they may come from a transplant donor.

The rearrangement uses TRBV20-1 and TRBJ1-1, with a weak D call TRBD1 (5 bases). In germline, CDR1 is DFQATT, CDR2 SNEGSKA (reference sequence). The V and J ends lost 1 base and 2 bases respectively, with 11 bases between them. This CDR3 has 14 residues. CDR3 loop: CSARVTELNTEAFF. The DNA of the CDR3 is TGCAGTGCTAGAGTGACAGAGCTTAACACTGAAGCTTTCTTT.

This clonotype has only a few counts. This rearrangement joins TRBV12-3 or TRBV12-4 to TRBJ2-1, with D maybe TRBD2 (6 bases). This CDR3 is 10 amino acids long. V dropped 10 bases and J dropped 10 bases, with 11 bases sitting between them. DNA of the CDR3: TGTGCCACCGGGGGTTGGGAGCAGTTCTTC. Its translation is CATGGWEQFF.

This clonotype appeared a few times. The chain employs TRBV5-6 and TRBJ1-2, with a tentative D call TRBD1 (5 bases). V lost 2 bases, J lost 5 bases, and 7 bases lay in between. This CDR3 contains 12 residues. The germline V gene encodes CDR1 SGHDT and CDR2 YYEEEE. For the CDR3, the DNA is TGTGCCAGCAGCTTTCCAGGGTATGGCTACACCTTC. Residues: CASSFPGYGYTF.

V gene TRBV7-9 combines with J gene TRBJ2-1; D is uncertain. This CDR3 spans 15 amino acids. The V end lost 5 bases, the J end lost 4 bases, and 15 bases lay between the germline ends. Germline CDR1 and CDR2: SEHNR and FQNEAQ (reference sequence). This CDR3 reads CASSRMPQIYNEQFF. The CDR3 DNA is TGTGCCAGCAGCCGAATGCCACAGATATACAATGAGCAGTTCTTC.

The chain carries TRBV4-3 and TRBJ2-3; maybe TRBD1 (6 bases). Germline-derived CDR1 and CDR2 are LGHNA and YSLEER. CDR3 size: 14 residues. The V and J ends lost 1 base and 5 bases respectively, with 10 bases between them. CDR3 coding DNA: TGCGCCAGCAGCCAAGGCCAGGGGAGAGATACGCAGTATTTT. It translates to CASSQGQGRDTQYF.

The sample holds a few counts of this clonotype. Germline and junction disagree at one end, which may indicate a read error. This chain uses TRBV30 with TRBJ2-7, with a weak D call TRBD1 (8 bases). The CDR3 runs 11 residues. CDR1 and CDR2 (germline): GTSNPN, SVGIG (reference sequence). The chain's CDR3 is CAGRTGRGQYF. In DNA form, the CDR3 reads TGTGCCGGGAGGACAGGGAGGGGGCAGTACTTC.

A few counts support this clonotype. The chain is built from TRBV5-1 and TRBJ2-3, with 12 bases fitting TRBD2. The J segment lost 6 bases and the V segment lost 0 bases, leaving 5 bases of the junction unmatched. This CDR3 is built from 16 residues. The germline gives CDR1 SGHRS, CDR2 YFSETQ. The CDR3: CASSLAVTSGSDTQYF. DNA of the CDR3: TGCGCCAGCAGCTTGGCCGTGACTAGCGGGAGTGATACGCAGTATTTT.

This clonotype was detected a few times. The genes are TRBV20-1 and TRBJ2-5, with TRBD2 identical over 7 bases. Per the germline V gene, CDR1 is DFQATT and CDR2 is SNEGSKA (reference sequence). The CDR3 totals 16 residues. V lost 5 bases to trimming and J lost 4 bases; unmatched junction nucleotides: 16. CDR3 amino acids: CSADKLGSWGGETQYF. CDR3 DNA: TGCAGTGCTGATAAGCTCGGTTCGTGGGGGGGAGAGACCCAGTACTTC.

Here the CDR3 DNA reads TGCGCCAGCAGCTTGGACGCGGGGTTAAGCACAGATACGCAGTATTTT. It encodes CASSLDAGLSTDTQYF. This chain uses TRBV5-1 with TRBJ2-3; D might be TRBD2 (6 bases). The CDR3 sequence is 16 residues long. Germline-derived CDR1 and CDR2 are SGHRS and YFSETQ. With 0 bases removed from V and 0 bases from J, the gap between germline ends came to 11 bases.

This clonotype was detected only a few times. The chain recombines TRBV4-2 with TRBJ1-2, with D unclear. Germline V lookup: CDR1 LGHNA, CDR2 YNFKEQ. This CDR3 comprises 14 residues. The germline V and J ends were trimmed by 1 base and 6 bases, with 12 bases remaining between them. CDR3: CASSQGLKPNGYTF. The CDR3 nucleotides read TGTGCCAGCAGCCAAGGATTAAAACCCAATGGCTACACCTTC.

The rearrangement joins TRBV4-3 to TRBJ1-1, with D uncertain. Germline V gene data show CDR1 as LGHNA and CDR2 as YSLEER. Between the trimmed V and J ends, which lost 0 bases and 6 bases, there was a span of 8 bases. The CDR3 has 13 amino acids. CDR3 nucleotides: TGCGCCAGCAGCCAAGAAGGGTTATCTGAAGCTTTCTTT. It codes for CASSQEGLSEAFF.

The chain has TRBV6-1 and TRBJ2-3; 8 bases line up with TRBD2. This CDR3 has 17 amino acids. Germline CDR1 and CDR2: MNHNS and SASEGT. V shed 6 bases and J 4 bases; nucleotides not matched to a gene: 15. Here the CDR3 DNA reads TGTGCCAGCAGCTTCCCCCCCGGGACTAGTGACTCAGATACGCAGTATTTT. It codes for CASSFPPGTSDSDTQYF.

This clonotype was counted a few times. The chain recombines TRBV7-8 with TRBJ2-7; TRBD1 aligns across 8 bases. Per germline, CDR1 SGHVS and CDR2 FQNEAQ. The CDR3 loop spans 16 amino acids. Trimming cost V 1 base and J 4 bases; bases outside gene matches: 9. The CDR3 nucleotides are TGTGCCAGCAGCTTAGTCACTCCCGGGACAGGTTACGAGCAGTACTTC. It codes for CASSLVTPGTGYEQYF.

The chain employs TRBV6-1 and TRBJ1-2, with 8 bases identical to TRBD1. Germline V gene sequence: CDR1 MNHNS, CDR2 SASEGT. This CDR3 is 13 amino acids long. V lost 6 bases to trimming and J lost 3 bases; unmatched junction nucleotides: 3. The CDR3 DNA is TGTGCCAGCAGCAGGGGGCTAGACTATGGCTACACCTTC. This gives the protein CASSRGLDYGYTF.